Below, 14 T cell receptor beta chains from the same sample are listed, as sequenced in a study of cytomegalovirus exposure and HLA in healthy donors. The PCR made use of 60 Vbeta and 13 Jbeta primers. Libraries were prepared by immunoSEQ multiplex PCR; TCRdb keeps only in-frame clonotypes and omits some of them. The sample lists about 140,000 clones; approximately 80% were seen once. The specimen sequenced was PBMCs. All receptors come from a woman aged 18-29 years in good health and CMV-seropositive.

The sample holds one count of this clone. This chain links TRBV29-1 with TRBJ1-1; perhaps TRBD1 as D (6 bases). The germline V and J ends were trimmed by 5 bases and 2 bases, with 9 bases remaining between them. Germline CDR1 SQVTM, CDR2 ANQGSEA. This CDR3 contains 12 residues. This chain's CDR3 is CSVWTANTEAFF. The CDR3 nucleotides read TGCAGCGTTTGGACAGCCAACACTGAAGCTTTCTTT.

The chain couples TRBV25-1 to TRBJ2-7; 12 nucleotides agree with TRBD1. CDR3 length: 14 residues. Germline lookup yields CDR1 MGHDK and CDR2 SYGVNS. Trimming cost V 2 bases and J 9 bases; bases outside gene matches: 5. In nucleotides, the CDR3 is TGTGCCAGCAGTGAAGCGGGACAGGGGGCCGGGCAGTACTTC. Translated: CASSEAGQGAGQYF.

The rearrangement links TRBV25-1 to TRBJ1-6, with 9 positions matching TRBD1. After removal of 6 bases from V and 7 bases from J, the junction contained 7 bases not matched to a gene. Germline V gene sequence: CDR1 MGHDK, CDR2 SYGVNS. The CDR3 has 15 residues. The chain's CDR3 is CASSGRQGVNSPLHF. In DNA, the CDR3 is TGTGCCAGCAGCGGGCGACAGGGGGTGAATTCACCCCTCCACTTT.

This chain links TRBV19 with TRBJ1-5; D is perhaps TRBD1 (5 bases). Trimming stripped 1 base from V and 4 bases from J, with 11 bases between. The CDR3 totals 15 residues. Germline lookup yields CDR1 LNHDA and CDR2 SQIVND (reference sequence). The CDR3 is CASSIAPGGNQPQHF. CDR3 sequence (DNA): TGTGCCAGTAGTATAGCCCCGGGGGGGAATCAGCCCCAGCATTTT.

The CDR3: CASSEQAGLYNEQFF. CDR3 bases: TGTGCCAGCAGTGAACAAGCGGGTCTCTACAATGAGCAGTTCTTC. The rearrangement joins TRBV6-1 to TRBJ2-1; weak D call: TRBD2 (6 bases). The V end lost 2 bases, the J end lost 3 bases, and 11 bases lay between the germline ends. The CDR3 contains 15 residues. CDR1 is MNHNS and CDR2 is SASEGT in the germline V gene.

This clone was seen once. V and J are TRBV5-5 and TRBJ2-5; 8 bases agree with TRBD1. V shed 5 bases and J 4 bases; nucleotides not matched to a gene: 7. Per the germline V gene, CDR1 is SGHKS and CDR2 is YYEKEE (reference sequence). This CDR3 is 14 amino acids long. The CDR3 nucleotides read TGTGCCAGCAGTTTACGACAGGGGATAGAGACCCAGTACTTC. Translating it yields CASSLRQGIETQYF. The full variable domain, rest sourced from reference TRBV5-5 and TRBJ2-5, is DAGVTQSPTHLIKTRGQQVTLRCSPISGHKSVSWYQQVLGQGPQFIFQYYEKEERGRGNFPDRFSARQFPNYSSELNVNALLLGDSALYLCASSLRQGIETQYFGPGTRLLVL.

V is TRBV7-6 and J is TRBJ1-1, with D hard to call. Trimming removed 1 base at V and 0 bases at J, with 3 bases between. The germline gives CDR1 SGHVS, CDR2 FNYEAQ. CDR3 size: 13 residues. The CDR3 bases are TGTGCCAGCAGCTTAGGTATGAACACTGAAGCTTTCTTT. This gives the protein CASSLGMNTEAFF.

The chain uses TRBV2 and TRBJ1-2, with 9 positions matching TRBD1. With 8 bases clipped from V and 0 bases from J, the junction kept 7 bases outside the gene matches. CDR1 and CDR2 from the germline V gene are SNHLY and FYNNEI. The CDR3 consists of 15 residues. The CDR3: CASEYGTGTNYGYTF. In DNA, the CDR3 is TGTGCCAGCGAGTACGGGACAGGGACTAACTATGGCTACACCTTC.

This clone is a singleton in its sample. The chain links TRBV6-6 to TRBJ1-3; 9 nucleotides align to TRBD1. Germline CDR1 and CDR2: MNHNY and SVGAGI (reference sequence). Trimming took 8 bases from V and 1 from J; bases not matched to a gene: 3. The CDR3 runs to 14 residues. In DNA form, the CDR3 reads TGTGCCAGCCGGGGGACAGGGTCTGGAAACACCATATATTTT. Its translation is CASRGTGSGNTIYF.

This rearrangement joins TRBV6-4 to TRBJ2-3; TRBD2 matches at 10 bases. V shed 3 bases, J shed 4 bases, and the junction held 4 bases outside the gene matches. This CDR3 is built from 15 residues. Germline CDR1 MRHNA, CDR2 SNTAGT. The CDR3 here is CASSETSGVADTQYF. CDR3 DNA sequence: TGTGCCAGCAGTGAAACTAGCGGGGTGGCAGATACGCAGTATTTT.

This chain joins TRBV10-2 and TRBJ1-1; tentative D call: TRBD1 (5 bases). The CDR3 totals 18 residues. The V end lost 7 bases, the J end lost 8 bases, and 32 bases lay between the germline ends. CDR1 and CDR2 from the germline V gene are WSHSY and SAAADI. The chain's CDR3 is CASNQGQASGYCYVEAFF. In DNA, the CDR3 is TGCGCCAGCAATCAAGGTCAGGCCTCAGGGTATTGTTATGTCGAAGCTTTCTTT.

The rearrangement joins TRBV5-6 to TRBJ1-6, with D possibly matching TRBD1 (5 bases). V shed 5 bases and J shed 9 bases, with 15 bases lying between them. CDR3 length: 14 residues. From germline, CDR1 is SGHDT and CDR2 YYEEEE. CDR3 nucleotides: TGTGCCAGCAGACAGGACGGCGCATTTTCACCCCTCCACTTT. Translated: CASRQDGAFSPLHF.

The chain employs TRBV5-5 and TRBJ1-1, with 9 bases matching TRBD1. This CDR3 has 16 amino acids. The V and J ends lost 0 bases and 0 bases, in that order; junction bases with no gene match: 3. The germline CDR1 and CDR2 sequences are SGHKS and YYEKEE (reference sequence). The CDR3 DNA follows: TGTGCCAGCAGCTTGGGTACAGGGGGCATGAACACTGAAGCTTTCTTT. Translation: CASSLGTGGMNTEAFF.

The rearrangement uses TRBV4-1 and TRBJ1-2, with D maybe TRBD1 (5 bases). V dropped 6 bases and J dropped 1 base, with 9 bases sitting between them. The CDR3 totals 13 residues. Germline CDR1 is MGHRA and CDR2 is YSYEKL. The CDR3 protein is CASRDTFNYGYTF. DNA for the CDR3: TGCGCCAGCAGGGACACTTTTAACTATGGCTACACCTTC.